One sample yielded the 6 T cell receptor beta chains listed below, sequenced in a study of T cell responses to AZD1222 COVID-19 vaccine. TCRdb keeps only in-frame clones here, not all; method: immunoSEQ multiplex PCR. The repertoire includes roughly 100,000 clones, over 90% of them detected once, and more than 4% sits in the top ten. Sequences were derived from peripheral blood, sampled on day 0 of AZD1222 vaccination. Every receptor here comes from an adult in good health.

The chain employs TRBV2 and TRBJ1-2, with 7 bases that match TRBD1. J gave up 2 bases and V 4 bases, and 1 base lay outside the gene matches. The germline CDR1 and CDR2 sequences are SNHLY and FYNNEI. The CDR3 runs 13 residues. CDR3 sequence reads: CASSGDSNYGYTF. As DNA, the CDR3 is TGTGCCAGCAGTGGGGACAGCAACTATGGCTACACCTTC. Full variable domain (outside the CDR3, taken from reference TRBV2 and TRBJ1-2): EPEVTQTPSHQVTQMGQEVILRCVPISNHLYFYWYRQILGQKVEFLVSFYNNEISEKSEIFDDQFSVERPDGSNFTLKIRSTKLEDSAMYFCASSGDSNYGYTFGSGTRLTVV.

The chain recombines TRBV5-1 with TRBJ2-7; D call uncertain. The CDR3 runs 13 residues. V was shortened by 0 bases and J by 2 bases, with 6 bases between the two germline ends. Germline CDR1 reads SGHRS; CDR2 reads YFSETQ. CDR3 nucleotides: TGCGCCAGCAGCTTGGAGGCCGCCTACGAGCAGTACTTC. Encoded protein: CASSLEAAYEQYF.

The table lists this clone with a count of one. CDR3 sequence (DNA): TGCGCCAGCAGCCAAGTCTTCTCTGGGGCCAACGTCCTGACTTTC. It is translated as CASSQVFSGANVLTF. The chain uses TRBV4-3 and TRBJ2-6; no firm D call. The CDR3 loop spans 15 amino acids. V dropped 1 base and J dropped 0 bases, with 4 bases sitting between them. Germline V gene sequence: CDR1 LGHNA, CDR2 YSLEER.

The chain employs TRBV6-5 and TRBJ1-4; 9 bases align to TRBD1. Unmatched junction bases numbered 2, after V lost 4 bases and J lost 5 bases. CDR1 is MNHEY and CDR2 is SVGAGI in the germline V gene. This CDR3 region has 14 residues. The CDR3 region is CASSWDRANEKLFF. For the CDR3, the DNA is TGTGCCAGCAGTTGGGACAGGGCGAATGAAAAACTGTTTTTT.

This clone appeared once. Relative to the germline gene, one junction end is altered; a read error may explain this. The chain recombines TRBV10-2 with TRBJ2-1; 10 nucleotides agree with TRBD2. CDR1 and CDR2 (germline): WSHSY, SAAADI. The CDR3 loop spans 16 amino acids. The CDR3 bases are TGCGCCACCAGTCCACTAGCGGGGCGCTCCTACAATGAGCAGTTCTTC. Its protein is CATSPLAGRSYNEQFF.

This chain connects TRBV4-1 to TRBJ1-2; 8 bases line up with TRBD1. The junction had 8 bases not matched to a gene; V was cut back by 0 bases and J by 8 bases. CDR1 is MGHRA, CDR2 YSYEKL, per germline. The CDR3 contains 15 residues. The CDR3 protein is CASSQEDRDPLGYTF. The DNA of the CDR3 is TGCGCCAGCAGCCAAGAGGACAGGGATCCCTTAGGCTACACCTTC.